This T cell receptor beta chain was captured in a study of shared clonotypes between healthy human individuals. Study conclusions and caveats: Estimated richness was generally greater in naive than memory subsets.

In the case of this clone: Its antigen is not identified.

Every immunoSEQ plate was one replicate of a subset's evenly spread DNA. Method: immunoSEQ multiplex PCR; TCRdb's copy keeps in-frame clones and lacks some. The table lists around 1.6 million clones, 95% to 99% of them singletons. V gave up 6 bases and J gave up 0 bases; unmatched junction bases: 7. Germline V gives CDR1 MNHEY, CDR2 SMNVEV (reference sequence). The CDR3 consists of 16 residues. The receptor's source is a man younger than 40 in good health. Sample: naive CD4+ T cells sorted from blood. The subset was: CD45RA+ positively selected. The rearrangement links TRBV27 to TRBJ1-5; 8 positions match TRBD1. CDR3 sequence (DNA): TGTGCCAGCAGCCGACAGGGGCGATATAGCAATCAGCCCCAGCATTTT. Amino acids: CASSRQGRYSNQPQHF.